Listed below are T cell receptor beta chains from one sample, sequenced in a study of OX40 agonist ivuxolimab in advanced cancers. Some clones are missing from TCRdb's copy, which holds only in-frame ones; the method was immunoSEQ multiplex PCR. The table includes 65,000 to 95,000 clones, 80% to 90% detected once. The sequences come from CD4+ or CD8+ T cells sorted from blood, collected in a trial of the OX40 agonist ivuxolimab. The receptors were gathered from an adult with an advanced solid tumor such as melanoma, head and neck, liver or kidney cancer. Both conserved end residues are part of each CDR3. Fields, in order: D gene, J gene, CDR3 length, clone size, V gene, CDR3 protein, CDR3 DNA. D genes are given only for firm matches. Clone size is given for some rows only: seen once, a few or many times, or a class if the clone is expanded.

d_call: NA; j_call: TRBJ1-4; cdr3_length: 15; clone_size: NA; v_call: TRBV4-3; cdr3_aa: CASSQTPRANEKLFF; cdr3_nt: TGCGCCAGCAGCCAGACCCCCCGGGCTAATGAAAAACTGTTTTTT
d_call: TRBD2; j_call: TRBJ2-1; cdr3_length: 15; clone_size: NA; v_call: TRBV27; cdr3_aa: CASSLGLAGGYPQFF; cdr3_nt: TGTGCCAGCAGTCTGGGACTAGCGGGAGGTTATCCGCAGTTCTTC
d_call: TRBD2; j_call: TRBJ2-5; cdr3_length: 15; clone_size: NA; v_call: TRBV4-2; cdr3_aa: CASSPTSGRSETQYF; cdr3_nt: TGTGCCAGCAGCCCCACTAGCGGGAGATCAGAGACCCAGTACTTC
d_call: NA; j_call: TRBJ1-1; cdr3_length: 16; clone_size: once; v_call: TRBV19; cdr3_aa: CASSGNAPLRGTEAFF; cdr3_nt: TGTGCCAGTAGTGGCAATGCGCCACTACGGGGGACTGAAGCTTTCTTT
d_call: NA; j_call: TRBJ2-1; cdr3_length: 14; clone_size: NA; v_call: TRBV27; cdr3_aa: CASSRTEGYNEQFF; cdr3_nt: TGTGCCAGCAGTCGGACAGAGGGATACAATGAGCAGTTCTTC
d_call: TRBD2; j_call: TRBJ2-7; cdr3_length: 17; clone_size: NA; v_call: TRBV9; cdr3_aa: CASSAGDGLAGVYEQYF; cdr3_nt: TGTGCCAGCAGCGCTGGAGATGGACTAGCGGGAGTCTACGAGCAGTACTTC
d_call: NA; j_call: TRBJ2-7; cdr3_length: 14; clone_size: NA; v_call: TRBV6-1; cdr3_aa: CASSSWGVSYEQYF; cdr3_nt: TGTGCCAGCAGCTCTTGGGGAGTCTCCTACGAGCAGTACTTC
d_call: NA; j_call: TRBJ2-7; cdr3_length: 13; clone_size: NA; v_call: TRBV7-3; cdr3_aa: CASSRTAPREQYF; cdr3_nt: TGTGCCAGCAGCCGGACAGCCCCCCGGGAGCAGTACTTC
d_call: TRBD2; j_call: TRBJ2-2; cdr3_length: 21; clone_size: NA; v_call: TRBV5-1; cdr3_aa: CASSSTGTSGSFLHLTGELFF; cdr3_nt: TGCGCCAGCAGCTCGACTGGGACTAGCGGGAGTTTTTTGCACCTCACCGGGGAGCTGTTTTTT
d_call: NA; j_call: TRBJ1-2; cdr3_length: 13; clone_size: NA; v_call: TRBV7-9; cdr3_aa: CASSAAGNYGYTF; cdr3_nt: TGTGCCAGCAGCGCCGCGGGAAACTATGGCTACACCTTC
d_call: TRBD1; j_call: TRBJ2-7; cdr3_length: 15; clone_size: NA; v_call: TRBV5-1; cdr3_aa: CASSRLGQGSYEQYF; cdr3_nt: TGCGCCAGCAGCCGCCTGGGACAGGGTTCCTACGAGCAGTACTTC
d_call: TRBD2; j_call: TRBJ2-3; cdr3_length: 15; clone_size: NA; v_call: TRBV7-2; cdr3_aa: CASSLRAGATDTQYF; cdr3_nt: TGTGCCAGCAGCTTGAGAGCGGGGGCCACAGATACGCAGTATTTT
d_call: NA; j_call: TRBJ1-2; cdr3_length: 15; clone_size: few; v_call: TRBV9; cdr3_aa: CASSVVGHQVYGYTF; cdr3_nt: TGTGCCAGCAGCGTAGTGGGACACCAAGTCTATGGCTACACCTTC
d_call: TRBD1; j_call: TRBJ1-2; cdr3_length: 13; clone_size: NA; v_call: TRBV7-9; cdr3_aa: CASPGTGGDGYTF; cdr3_nt: TGTGCCAGCCCCGGGACAGGGGGCGATGGCTACACCTTC
d_call: TRBD1; j_call: TRBJ1-2; cdr3_length: 14; clone_size: NA; v_call: TRBV7-2; cdr3_aa: CASSLVDRAYGYTF; cdr3_nt: TGTGCCAGCAGCTTAGTGGACAGGGCTTATGGCTACACCTTC